This is a list of T cell receptor beta chains from one sample in a study of T cells in Graves' hyperthyroidism and ophthalmopathy. Each CDR3 protein is one row after TCRdb ran MiXCR on the multiplex PCR reads. The top ten hold about 34% of the sample, which has about 640,000 distinct CDR3 sequences, roughly 20% seen once. The source material was blood. Receptors were obtained from a young man with Graves' ophthalmopathy. The CDR3 runs from the conserved cysteine through the conserved F or W. The D gene is left open where the match is weak. Some rows have no size entry. The others give once, few or many, or a class for an expanded clone.

V	length	J	size	D	CDR3	DNA
TRBV10-1	15	TRBJ2-5	few	-	CASSEALGGAETQYF	TGCGCCAGCAGTGAGGCTCTGGGGGGCGCGGAGACCCAGTACTTC
TRBV7-2	16	TRBJ2-7	-	TRBD2	CASSLAPTSGAYEQYF	TGTGCCAGCAGCTTAGCCCCGACTAGCGGAGCCTACGAGCAGTACTTC
TRBV7-6	16	TRBJ2-1	few	-	CASSLGQGRPYNEQFF	TGTGCCAGCAGCTTAGGGCAGGGGAGGCCCTACAATGAGCAGTTCTTC
TRBV12-3/TRBV12-4	15	TRBJ2-7	few	TRBD2	CASSLAPGGAHEQYF	TGTGCCAGCAGTTTAGCGCCGGGGGGAGCACACGAGCAGTACTTC
TRBV20-1	15	TRBJ2-3	few	TRBD2	CSARRNSGGSDTQYF	TGCAGTGCCCGTCGGAATAGCGGGGGCTCAGATACGCAGTATTTT
TRBV20-1	14	TRBJ1-5	-	TRBD1	CSATGTVTNQPQHF	TGCAGTGCTACAGGGACAGTGACCAATCAGCCCCAGCATTTT
TRBV28	14	TRBJ1-1	many	-	CASVRTARNTEAFF	TGTGCCAGCGTTCGGACAGCACGGAACACTGAAGCTTTCTTT
TRBV7-9	14	TRBJ1-1	few	-	CASSSGGSIGEAFF	TGTGCCAGCAGCTCGGGGGGGAGCATAGGGGAAGCTTTCTTT
TRBV2	16	TRBJ1-6	few	TRBD1	CASSETAGGTNSPLHF	TGTGCCAGCAGTGAGACGGCAGGGGGTACAAATTCACCCCTCCACTTT
TRBV5-8	15	TRBJ1-1	-	TRBD1	CASSAPGTGGTEAFF	TGTGCCAGCAGCGCCCCAGGGACAGGGGGTACTGAAGCTTTCTTT
TRBV30	12	TRBJ2-1	few	-	CAWSVLEDEQFF	TGTGCCTGGAGTGTACTTGAGGATGAGCAGTTCTTC
TRBV28	16	TRBJ2-1	many	-	CASSPTGDLAYNEQFF	TGTGCCAGCAGTCCCACGGGGGATCTCGCCTACAATGAGCAGTTCTTC
TRBV9	14	TRBJ1-2	-	-	CASSVGEGGFGYTF	TGTGCCAGCAGCGTCGGAGAGGGGGGTTTTGGCTACACCTTC